Each of the 5 T cell receptor beta chains below was sequenced from the same sample in a study of T cells in Graves' hyperthyroidism and ophthalmopathy. Regions amplified from RNA transcripts were the TCR beta CDR3 regions. An initial round of RT-PCR targeting the TCR CDR3 relied on the HTBI primer set. TCRdb reprocessed the multiplex PCR reads with MiXCR, giving one entry per CDR3 protein. In the table there are over 650,000 distinct CDR3 sequences, about 15% of which are singletons. Sequencing used blood. The receptor set was obtained from a man aged 18-30 years with Graves' hyperthyroidism.

This chain joins TRBV12-3 or TRBV12-4 and TRBJ2-7; 7 bases match TRBD1. The CDR3 has 14 residues. With V trimmed by 5 bases and J by 6 bases, 10 bases remained unmatched. The CDR3 nucleotides are TGTGCCAGCAGTCAGGGGGATTCAGCCGCCGAGCAGTACTTC. Residues: CASSQGDSAAEQYF.

This clonotype came up a few times. This sequence joins TRBV3-1 and TRBJ2-7; 9 positions match TRBD1. V lost 6 bases and J lost 5; bases outside the gene matches: 11. This CDR3 has 15 amino acids. From germline, CDR1 is LGHDT and CDR2 YNNKEL (reference sequence). The CDR3, as DNA: TGTGCCAGCAGGCTCGACAGGGGGGCTATCCACGAGCAGTACTTC. This encodes CASRLDRGAIHEQYF.

The chain joins TRBV7-6 to TRBJ1-1; TRBD1 is a possible D gene (5 bases). The CDR3 is 15 residues long. Germline V gene sequence: CDR1 SGHVS, CDR2 FNYEAQ. The V and J ends lost 5 bases and 6 bases respectively, with 19 bases between them. The CDR3 here is CASSPQRTPNAEAFF. The DNA for the CDR3 is TGTGCCAGCAGCCCCCAACGGACACCCAACGCTGAAGCTTTCTTT.

This chain joins TRBV27 and TRBJ2-7; 14 bases are a match to TRBD2. The CDR3 has 16 amino acids. V shed 2 bases and J 5 bases; nucleotides not matched to a gene: 5. The V gene's germline CDR1 is MNHEY and CDR2 SMNVEV (reference sequence). CDR3 DNA sequence: TGTGCCAGCAGTTTAGGGACTAGCGGGAGTCGACACGAGCAGTACTTC. Protein: CASSLGTSGSRHEQYF.

The V call is TRBV20-1, the J call TRBJ2-4; possibly TRBD2 for D (5 bases). V was shortened by 2 bases and J by 0 bases, with 20 bases between the two germline ends. CDR3 size: 18 residues. From germline, CDR1 is DFQATT and CDR2 SNEGSKA (reference sequence). The CDR3, as DNA: TGCAGTGCTAGAAAGATATCTAGAGGGTCACTAGCCAAAAACATTCAGTACTTC. This sequence encodes CSARKISRGSLAKNIQYF.